This TCR beta chain was recovered during a study of shared clonotypes between healthy human individuals. Repertoires were generated with immunoSEQ multiplex PCR, while TCRdb's copy carries only in-frame clones and drops some. The sample includes about 1 million clones, around 74% of them seen just once. Looked up from germline, CDR1 is SNHLY and CDR2 is FYNNEI. The CDR3 loop spans 13 amino acids. Study results and limitations: Non-shared clonotypes had lower generation probabilities than clonotypes shared by all four sorted-subset donors.

Of note for this clone: Its antigen remains unknown. An end of the junction does not agree with germline; a read error may underlie this.

This TCR was sampled from a man aged 18 to 30 in good health. The rearrangement links TRBV2 to TRBJ2-7; possibly TRBD1 for D (6 bases). Source material: memory CD4+ T cells sorted from blood. The subset denotes: CD45RA-negative fraction. CDR3 protein: CASSEEGDRPNNF. CDR3 sequence (DNA): TGTGCCAGCAGTGAAGAGGGGGACCGACCTAACAACTTC.